What follows are 7 T cell receptor beta chains derived from one specimen sequenced in a study of T cell responses to AZD1222 COVID-19 vaccine. Sequencing used immunoSEQ multiplex PCR; TCRdb keeps in-frame clones, though not all of them. The table shows some 200,000 clones, with roughly 90% occurring only once. The sequences come from peripheral blood, collected on day 0 of AZD1222 vaccination. Receptors were obtained from an adult in good health.

The chain recombines TRBV9 with TRBJ1-3; D gene unclear. The germline CDR1 and CDR2 sequences are SGDLS and YYNGEE. Trimming stripped 5 bases from V and 0 bases from J, with 9 bases between. This CDR3 contains 14 residues. In DNA, the CDR3 is TGTGCCAGCAGTGGGCCCTCCTCTGGAAACACCATATATTTT. Its translation is CASSGPSSGNTIYF.

This chain joins TRBV19 and TRBJ1-1; 7 positions match TRBD1. The CDR3 is 16 residues long. Looked up from germline, CDR1 is LNHDA and CDR2 is SQIVND (reference sequence). V gave up 3 bases and J gave up 3 bases; unmatched junction bases: 10. The chain's CDR3 is CASSIGIDRDYTEAFF. Here the CDR3 DNA reads TGTGCCAGTAGTATTGGGATAGACAGGGATTACACTGAAGCTTTCTTT.

The chain recombines TRBV29-1 with TRBJ1-1; perhaps TRBD1 as D (6 bases). CDR1 is SQVTM and CDR2 is ANQGSEA in the germline V gene. V lost 4 bases and J lost 0, with 9 bases in between. This CDR3 spans 13 amino acids. In DNA, the CDR3 is TGCAGCGTTGCGTGGGGGCTGAACACTGAAGCTTTCTTT. It yields the protein CSVAWGLNTEAFF.

The chain carries TRBV5-1 and TRBJ2-1, with D possibly TRBD1 on 7 matching bases. The CDR3 runs to 17 residues. V shed 0 bases and J shed 7 bases, with 20 bases lying between them. From germline, CDR1 is SGHRS and CDR2 YFSETQ. The CDR3 protein is CASSLGIPGGPGNEQFF. CDR3 nucleotides: TGCGCCAGCAGCTTGGGTATCCCAGGGGGGCCGGGGAATGAGCAGTTCTTC.

V gene TRBV7-8 combines with J gene TRBJ2-7, with D possibly being TRBD1 (6 bases). The ends were cut back, 4 bases at V and 1 base at J, with 8 bases in the middle. This CDR3 comprises 13 residues. Germline V gives CDR1 SGHVS, CDR2 FQNEAQ. As DNA, the CDR3 is TGTGCCAGCAGCTGGACAGAATCCTACGAGCAGTACTTC. Translation: CASSWTESYEQYF.

This clone occurred once. This chain uses TRBV28 with TRBJ2-3, with 12 bases fitting TRBD2. Per the germline V gene, CDR1 is MDHEN and CDR2 is SYDVKM. V shed 6 bases and J 3 bases; nucleotides not matched to a gene: 10. The CDR3 sequence is 17 residues long. CDR3 in amino acids: CASRTRTSGIVTDTQYF. CDR3 nucleotide sequence: TGTGCCAGCAGAACTCGGACTAGCGGGATTGTGACAGATACGCAGTATTTT.

The V call is TRBV27, the J call TRBJ2-3, with 10 bases lining up with TRBD2. Germline trimming cut 2 bases from V and 6 bases from J; bases unmatched to any gene: 8. The CDR3 runs to 16 residues. Per germline, CDR1 MNHEY and CDR2 SMNVEV (reference sequence). CDR3 DNA sequence: TGTGCCAGCAGTTTAGGGAGCGGGAGGGCCGGGGATACGCAGTATTTT. Amino acids: CASSLGSGRAGDTQYF.